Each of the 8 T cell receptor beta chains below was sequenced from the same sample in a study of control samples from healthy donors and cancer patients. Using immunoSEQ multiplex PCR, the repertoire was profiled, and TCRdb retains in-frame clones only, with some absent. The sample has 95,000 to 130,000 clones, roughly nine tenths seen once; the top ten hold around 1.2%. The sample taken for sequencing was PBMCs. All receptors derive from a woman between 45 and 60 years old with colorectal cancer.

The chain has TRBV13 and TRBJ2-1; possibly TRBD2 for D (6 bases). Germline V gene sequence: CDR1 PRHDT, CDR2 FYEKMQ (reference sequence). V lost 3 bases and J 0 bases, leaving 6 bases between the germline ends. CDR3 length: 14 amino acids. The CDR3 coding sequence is TGTGCCAGCAGCTTGGGGGGCTCCTACAATGAGCAGTTCTTC. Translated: CASSLGGSYNEQFF. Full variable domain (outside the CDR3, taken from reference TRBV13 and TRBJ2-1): AAGVIQSPRHLIKEKRETATLKCYPIPRHDTVYWYQQGPGQDPQFLISFYEKMQSDKGSIPDRFSAQQFSDYHSELNMSSLELGDSALYFCASSLGGSYNEQFFGPGTRLTVL.

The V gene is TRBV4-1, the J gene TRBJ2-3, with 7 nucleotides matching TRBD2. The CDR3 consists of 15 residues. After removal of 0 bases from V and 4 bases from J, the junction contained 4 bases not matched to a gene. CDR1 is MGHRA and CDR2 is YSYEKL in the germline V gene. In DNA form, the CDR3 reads TGCGCCAGCAGCCAAGATAGGCGGGAGCCAGATACGCAGTATTTT. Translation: CASSQDRREPDTQYF.

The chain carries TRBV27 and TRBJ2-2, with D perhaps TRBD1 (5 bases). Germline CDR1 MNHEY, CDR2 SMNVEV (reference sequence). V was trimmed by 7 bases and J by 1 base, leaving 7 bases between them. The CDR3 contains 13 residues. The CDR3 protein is CASKTGNTGELFF. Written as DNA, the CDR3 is TGTGCCAGCAAAACAGGGAACACCGGGGAGCTGTTTTTT.

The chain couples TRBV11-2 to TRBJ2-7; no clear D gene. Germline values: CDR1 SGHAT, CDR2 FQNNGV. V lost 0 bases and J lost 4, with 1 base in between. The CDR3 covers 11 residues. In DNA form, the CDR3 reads TGTGCCAGCAGCTTAGATTACGAGCAGTACTTC. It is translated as CASSLDYEQYF.

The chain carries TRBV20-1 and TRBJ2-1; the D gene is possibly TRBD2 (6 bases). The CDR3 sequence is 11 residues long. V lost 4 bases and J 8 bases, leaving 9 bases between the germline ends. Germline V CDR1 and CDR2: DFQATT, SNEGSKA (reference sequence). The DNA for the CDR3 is TGCAGTGCTATGACTAGTGATGAGCAGTTCTTC. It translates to CSAMTSDEQFF.

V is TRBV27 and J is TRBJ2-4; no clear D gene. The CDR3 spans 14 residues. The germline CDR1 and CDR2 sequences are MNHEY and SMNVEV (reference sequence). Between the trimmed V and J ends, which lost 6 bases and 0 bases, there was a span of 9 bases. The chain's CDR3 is CASSQVQAKNIQYF. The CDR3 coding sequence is TGTGCCAGCAGCCAAGTCCAAGCCAAAAACATTCAGTACTTC.

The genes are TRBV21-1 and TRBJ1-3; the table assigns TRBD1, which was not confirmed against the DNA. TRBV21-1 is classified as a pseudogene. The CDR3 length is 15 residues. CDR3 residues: CASSMAQGSGNTIYF. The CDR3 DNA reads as TGTGCCAGCAGCATGGCTCAGGGATCTGGAAACACCATATATTTT.

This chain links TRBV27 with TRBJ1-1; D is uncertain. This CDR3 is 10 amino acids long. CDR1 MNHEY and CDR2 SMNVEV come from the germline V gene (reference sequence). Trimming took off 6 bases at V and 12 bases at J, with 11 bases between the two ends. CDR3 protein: CASRLSKSFF. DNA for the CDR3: TGTGCCAGCAGACTCTCGAAGTCTTTCTTT.